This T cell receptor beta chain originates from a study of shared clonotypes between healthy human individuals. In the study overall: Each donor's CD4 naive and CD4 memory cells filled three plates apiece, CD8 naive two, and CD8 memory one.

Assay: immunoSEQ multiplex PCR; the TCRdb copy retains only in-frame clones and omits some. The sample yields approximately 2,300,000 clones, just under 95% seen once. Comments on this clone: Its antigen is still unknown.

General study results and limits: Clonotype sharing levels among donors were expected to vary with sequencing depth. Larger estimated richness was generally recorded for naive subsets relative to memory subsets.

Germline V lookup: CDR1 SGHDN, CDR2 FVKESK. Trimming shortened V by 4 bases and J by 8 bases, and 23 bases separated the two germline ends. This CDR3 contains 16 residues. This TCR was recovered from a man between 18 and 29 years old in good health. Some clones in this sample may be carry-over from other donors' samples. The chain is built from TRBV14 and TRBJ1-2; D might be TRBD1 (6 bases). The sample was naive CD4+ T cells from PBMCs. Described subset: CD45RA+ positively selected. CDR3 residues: CASSRDFDGTPGGYTF. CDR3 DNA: TGTGCCAGCAGCCGGGACTTCGACGGGACACCGGGGGGCTACACCTTC.